The sequence of this T cell receptor (beta chain) was determined in a study of Graves' ophthalmopathy and Graves' hyperthyroidism (dated by TCRdb to the late 2010s). The study in broad terms: A patient counted as having stable hyperthyroidism if there was no progression to ophthalmopathy within 18 months of follow-up. Following sampling, methimazole starting at 30 mg daily was administered to hyperthyroidism patients, and high-dose intravenous methylprednisolone was administered to ophthalmopathy patients. To explore V-J signatures that distinguish ophthalmopathy from hyperthyroidism, a discovery set of 100 patients was enrolled, made up of more than 40 with ophthalmopathy and roughly 57 with stable hyperthyroidism. An independent validation cohort comprised around 19 hyperthyroidism patients and 15 to 17 patients who later progressed from hyperthyroidism to ophthalmopathy. In five to seven hyperthyroidism patients, T-cell repertoires of thyroid tissue and blood were compared. TCR beta repertoire signatures were used to distinguish Graves' ophthalmopathy from Graves' hyperthyroidism and to predict progression to ophthalmopathy. In total, 135 blood samples were TCR-sequenced: around 42 ophthalmopathy, some 75 hyperthyroidism and some 17 hyperthyroidism-to-ophthalmopathy patients. Broader findings and caveats from the paper: Ophthalmopathy was separated from stable hyperthyroidism by the 13-signature model with roughly 88% sensitivity and roughly 83% specificity in cross-validation and with 80%/75% in the test set. No statistical method was used to set the sample size in advance, and the investigators knew which group each participant was assigned to. Most expanded thyroid clonotypes with a frequency above 0.001 also appeared in blood, which suggests that blood repertoires may reflect the immune response in the thyroid. In validation, the model predicted ophthalmopathy progression with over 60% sensitivity and 72% to 80% specificity; roughly 11 predicted patients were CT-confirmed with GO in a median of 6.5 months.

This clonotype was picked up many times. What antigen it recognizes has not been identified. There are no base qualities to consult, and no much larger clone falls within one base. For repertoire sequencing, the TCR beta CDR3 regions were amplified from RNA transcripts. The first round was an RT-PCR using HTBI primers with the Qiagen OneStep RT-PCR kit, and this first round was followed by a second-round multiplex PCR, then size selection and purification. The libraries underwent paired-end sequencing with 100 bp reads on an Illumina HiSeq2000. As for how the authors treated the data: SOAPnuke was used for read processing, and reads with adapters, uncalled bases, a mean Phred below 15, or no exact constant-primer or identifier match were discarded. High-quality paired reads were merged with COPE v1.2.5. Each unique nucleotide sequence was defined as a clonotype, and clonotypes were aligned to IMGT TRB V, D and J references with MiTCR v1.1. Only V-J combinations with frequency above 0.0001 were analysed, covering around 99% of repertoires. For each V-J combination, a TCR clonal expansion and chaos score was defined as the ratio of F50 clonal expansion to chaos observed in the TCRdist matrix. Features were reduced by Welch's t-statistics and random forest to 10 to 15 V-J combinations, which fed a naive Bayes classifier. Thyroid-blood repertoire similarity was quantified with the Morisita-Horn index. TCRdb handled the public reads itself, with Q25 trimming in fastp and clone calling in MiXCR, and kept productive beta chains. Rows are unified per CDR3 protein, each entry keeping the most common DNA and genes. These V and J calls derive from TCRdb rather than the authors' analysis. This sample lists 900,000 to 1,200,000 distinct CDR3 sequences; about 40% were detected once. The top ten constitute approximately 12% of the sample.

Deletion took 1 base off V and 8 bases off J, with a span of 5 bases between the germline ends. The germline V gene sets CDR1 to MGHRA and CDR2 to YSYEKL. Inclusive of the bounding cysteine and phenylalanine, the CDR3 is 11 residues long. The CDR3 DNA has 33 bases and is translated from base 1. Hyperthyroidism patients were newly diagnosed, were aged 18 to 65 years, and had a disease duration under 2 months. Anyone with other autoimmune diseases, uncontrolled infections, pregnancy or lactation was excluded from the study. Clinical symptoms, serum thyroxine, TRAb, thyroid ultrasound and orbital computed tomography were used for diagnosis. Trizol reagent was used to extract the total RNA, and its quality was then checked on an Agilent 2100 Bioanalyzer.

This TCR came from an adult man with Graves' hyperthyroidism. The sample comprised peripheral blood or thyroid tissue (not recorded which). Recombination connected TRBV4-1 to TRBJ1-1, with the D segment identity uncertain. The DNA is TGCGCCAGCAGCCAAGGGGCAGAAGCTTTCTTT. Translated, it gives CASSQGAEAFF.